Listed here are 32 T cell receptor beta chains from one sample, sequenced in a study of blood T cell repertoires in COVID-19. Profiled with immunoSEQ multiplex PCR; TCRdb holds only in-frame clones, not every one. The repertoire has under 300,000 clones, approximately 87% of them found once; the top ten carry about 5.9%. Specimen: peripheral blood. The receptors were gathered from a man aged 55 to 70 with acute or convalescent COVID-19.

This clone was counted only a few times. V usage is TRBV7-2 and J usage is TRBJ2-7, with D maybe TRBD1 (6 bases). The germline V gene encodes CDR1 SGHTA and CDR2 FQGNSA. The V gene lost 3 bases and the J gene lost 6 bases, with 15 bases spanning the gap. The CDR3 loop spans 14 amino acids. CDR3 sequence: CASSLNRVIGEQYF. CDR3 nucleotides: TGTGCCAGCAGCTTGAACAGGGTAATTGGCGAGCAGTACTTC. Based on the CDR3 plus reference TRBV7-2 and TRBJ2-7, the full variable domain is GAGVSQSPSNKVTEKGKDVELRCDPISGHTALYWYRQSLGQGLEFLIYFQGNSAPDKSGLPSDRFSAERTGGSVSTLTIQRTQQEDSAVYLCASSLNRVIGEQYFGPGTRLTVT.

The chain links TRBV18 to TRBJ2-2; possible D gene TRBD1, 6 bases. CDR3 length equals 16 residues. Deletions cut 5 bases from V and 5 bases from J, with 18 bases between. Germline lookup yields CDR1 KGHSH and CDR2 LQKENI. This CDR3 is CASSTLQTQGTGELFF. The CDR3 DNA follows: TGTGCCAGCTCAACCCTCCAAACACAGGGTACCGGGGAGCTGTTTTTT. Full variable domain (outside the CDR3, taken from reference TRBV18 and TRBJ2-2): NAGVMQNPRHLVRRRGQEARLRCSPMKGHSHVYWYRQLPEEGLKFMVYLQKENIIDESGMPKERFSAEFPKEGPSILRIQQVVRGDSAAYFCASSTLQTQGTGELFFGEGSRLTVL.

This chain uses TRBV7-2 with TRBJ1-3; D is ambiguous. The CDR3 is 14 amino acids. Per the germline V gene, CDR1 is SGHTA and CDR2 is FQGNSA. V lost 2 bases and J lost 1, with 6 bases in between. The CDR3 DNA reads as TGTGCCAGCAGCTTACTCGTTTCTGGAAACACCATATATTTT. Amino acids: CASSLLVSGNTIYF.

The J gene is TRBJ2-1, the V gene TRBV7-2, with TRBD2 matching over 10 bases. Unmatched junction bases numbered 8, after V lost 3 bases and J lost 9 bases. The germline V gene encodes CDR1 SGHTA and CDR2 FQGNSA. The CDR3 has 15 amino acids. This CDR3 reads CASSLRLAGEVEQFF. The DNA of the CDR3 is TGTGCCAGCAGCTTGAGGCTAGCGGGAGAGGTTGAGCAGTTCTTC.

The chain employs TRBV7-9 and TRBJ2-3, with 8 bases fitting TRBD2. Germline-derived CDR1 and CDR2 are SEHNR and FQNEAQ (reference sequence). V gave up 5 bases and J gave up 6 bases; unmatched junction bases: 7. CDR3 length: 14 residues. CDR3 DNA: TGTGCCAGCAGCCATAGCGGGACCTTGGATACGCAGTATTTT. This sequence encodes CASSHSGTLDTQYF.

The genes are TRBV18 and TRBJ1-1; 8 bases fit TRBD1. Looked up from germline, CDR1 is KGHSH and CDR2 is LQKENI. The ends lost 3 bases at V and 3 bases at J; junction bases unmatched: 3. The CDR3 consists of 14 residues. The DNA of the CDR3 is TGTGCCAGCTCACCTGACAGGGGTGACACTGAAGCTTTCTTT. Its translation: CASSPDRGDTEAFF.

A remark on this clone: The same CDR3 arises from other DNA sequences in this sample as well. The J gene is TRBJ2-1, the V gene TRBV11-2, with 11 nucleotides matching TRBD2. The CDR3 is made up of 15 amino acids. CDR1 is SGHAT and CDR2 is FQNNGV in the germline V gene. Unmatched junction bases numbered 0, after V lost 1 base and J lost 4 bases. CDR3: CASSLASGGYNEQFF. The CDR3 nucleotides are TGTGCCAGCAGCTTAGCTAGCGGGGGGTACAATGAGCAGTTCTTC.

This rearrangement joins TRBV5-6 to TRBJ2-7; perhaps TRBD2 as D (5 bases). Per the germline V gene, CDR1 is SGHDT and CDR2 is YYEEEE. V lost 0 bases to trimming and J lost 2 bases, with 12 bases between them. The CDR3 totals 15 residues. For the CDR3, the DNA is TGTGCCAGCAGCTTGGACCAGCGACTAACCTACGAGCAGTACTTC. Translation: CASSLDQRLTYEQYF. Full variable domain (outside the CDR3, taken from reference TRBV5-6 and TRBJ2-7): DAGVTQSPTHLIKTRGQQVTLRCSPKSGHDTVSWYQQALGQGPQFIFQYYEEEERQRGNFPDRFSGHQFPNYSSELNVNALLLGDSALYLCASSLDQRLTYEQYFGPGTRLTVT.

The chain joins TRBV7-9 to TRBJ1-2; D is uncertain. The germline gives CDR1 SEHNR, CDR2 FQNEAQ (reference sequence). This CDR3 contains 13 residues. Trimming stripped 1 base from V and 5 bases from J, with 8 bases between. CDR3 sequence (DNA): TGTGCCAGCAGCTTAGACCTTCAGTATGGCTACACCTTC. Its protein product is CASSLDLQYGYTF.

J is TRBJ1-2 and V is TRBV6-5; 8 nucleotides line up with TRBD1. CDR3 length equals 15 residues. The junction had 7 bases not matched to a gene; V was cut back by 5 bases and J by 2 bases. Germline V CDR1 and CDR2: MNHEY, SVGAGI. DNA for the CDR3: TGTGCCAGCAGTAAACGACAGGGGATGAACTATGGCTACACCTTC. Its translation is CASSKRQGMNYGYTF.

V gene TRBV6-5 combines with J gene TRBJ2-5, with 7 bases identical to TRBD2. V was clipped by 4 bases and J by 7 bases; unmatched bases: 6. The germline CDR1 and CDR2 sequences are MNHEY and SVGAGI. The CDR3 is made up of 13 amino acids. The CDR3, as DNA: TGTGCCAGCAGTTCGGCGGGAGCGGGGACCCAGTACTTC. This codes for CASSSAGAGTQYF.

The J gene is TRBJ2-6, the V gene TRBV28; 7 bases line up with TRBD2. V lost 3 bases and J lost 0; bases outside the gene matches: 2. Per the germline V gene, CDR1 is MDHEN and CDR2 is SYDVKM. The CDR3 extends over 16 amino acids. The CDR3 DNA sequence: TGTGCCAGCAGTTTTGGGGACTACTCTGGGGCCAACGTCCTGACTTTC. This gives the protein CASSFGDYSGANVLTF. The complete variable domain, with remaining parts taken from reference TRBV28 and TRBJ2-6, reads DVKVTQSSRYLVKRTGEKVFLECVQDMDHENMFWYRQDPGLGLRLIYFSYDVKMKEKGDIPEGYSVSREKKERFSLILESASTNQTSMYLCASSFGDYSGANVLTFGAGSRLTVL.

This clone has just one count. This chain connects TRBV19 to TRBJ1-1; no clear D. The germline CDR1 and CDR2 sequences are LNHDA and SQIVND (reference sequence). This CDR3 contains 13 residues. The V end lost 3 bases, the J end lost 0 bases, and 5 bases lay between the germline ends. The DNA of the CDR3 is TGTGCCAGTAGTATGGCAGTGAACACTGAAGCTTTCTTT. Translation: CASSMAVNTEAFF.

The rearrangement uses TRBV19 and TRBJ1-1, with a tentative D call TRBD1 (6 bases). This CDR3 is 14 amino acids long. Per the germline V gene, CDR1 is LNHDA and CDR2 is SQIVND (reference sequence). Trimming stripped 7 bases from V and 4 bases from J, with 16 bases between. The CDR3 region is CASISQGRTTEAFF. CDR3 nucleotides: TGTGCCAGTATAAGTCAGGGGAGAACCACTGAAGCTTTCTTT. Based on the CDR3 plus reference TRBV19 and TRBJ1-1, the full variable domain is DGGITQSPKYLFRKEGQNVTLSCEQNLNHDAMYWYRQDPGQGLRLIYYSQIVNDFQKGDIAEGYSVSREKKESFPLTVTSAQKNPTAFYLCASISQGRTTEAFFGQGTRLTVV.

The chain has TRBV27 and TRBJ2-1, with 13 bases that match TRBD2. With V trimmed by 4 bases and J by 6 bases, 6 bases remained unmatched. The CDR3 loop spans 16 amino acids. CDR1 is MNHEY, CDR2 SMNVEV, per germline (reference sequence). The CDR3 is CASSSGLAGASNEQFF. The CDR3 nucleotides read TGTGCCAGCAGTTCCGGACTAGCGGGAGCTTCCAATGAGCAGTTCTTC.

The chain couples TRBV19 to TRBJ1-6, with TRBD1 identical over 8 bases. The junction had 8 bases not matched to a gene; V was cut back by 6 bases and J by 10 bases. CDR3 length: 14 amino acids. CDR1 is LNHDA and CDR2 is SQIVND in the germline V gene (reference sequence). CDR3 protein: CASSRQGMGSPLHF. CDR3 nucleotides: TGTGCCAGTAGCCGACAGGGGATGGGGTCACCCCTCCACTTT.

The V gene is TRBV6-1, the J gene TRBJ2-1, with TRBD2 matching 9 bases. The CDR3 length is 16 residues. Germline V gives CDR1 MNHNS, CDR2 SASEGT. The J segment lost 7 bases and the V segment lost 4 bases, leaving 11 bases of the junction unmatched. Here the CDR3 DNA reads TGTGCCAGCAGTGCCATTAGCGGGAGATTATCAAATGAGCAGTTCTTC. Amino acid sequence: CASSAISGRLSNEQFF.

This rearrangement joins TRBV7-8 to TRBJ1-3, with a tentative D call TRBD1 (5 bases). Germline assignment: CDR1 SGHVS and CDR2 FQNEAQ. The CDR3 runs 16 residues. With 5 bases removed from V and 4 bases from J, the gap between germline ends came to 18 bases. In nucleotides, the CDR3 is TGTGCCAGCAGCCCCCCGGGGGGGTTCGACGGAAACACCATATATTTT. Translated: CASSPPGGFDGNTIYF.

This chain connects TRBV28 to TRBJ2-7; 7 bases are shared with TRBD1. This CDR3 is 14 amino acids long. Per germline, CDR1 MDHEN and CDR2 SYDVKM. V trimming: 4 bases; J trimming: 2 bases; junction bases outside the gene matches: 5. DNA of the CDR3: TGTGCCAGCAGTTACCAGGGGGTTACCTACGAGCAGTACTTC. This sequence encodes CASSYQGVTYEQYF.

This clone has a handful of counts. Other DNA sequences from this sample encode an identical CDR3 as well. The chain links TRBV5-1 to TRBJ1-2, with 7 positions matching TRBD1. Per germline, CDR1 SGHRS and CDR2 YFSETQ. Unmatched junction bases numbered 0, after V lost 2 bases and J lost 2 bases. The length of the CDR3 is 13 residues. CDR3 in amino acids: CASSLQGNYGYTF. The CDR3 DNA reads TGCGCCAGCAGCTTACAGGGGAACTATGGCTACACCTTC.

The chain is built from TRBV11-3 and TRBJ2-3; the D is unclear. The CDR3 is made up of 12 amino acids. V lost 8 bases and J lost 2, with 8 bases in between. Germline CDR1 SGHNT, CDR2 YENEEA. CDR3 sequence: CASSRHTDTQYF. Here the CDR3 DNA reads TGTGCCAGCTCGCGCCACACAGATACGCAGTATTTT.

The chain is built from TRBV3-1 (or the pseudogene TRBV3-2) and TRBJ2-3; D gene ambiguous. The V gene's germline CDR1 is LGHDT and CDR2 YNNKEL (reference sequence). This CDR3 spans 13 amino acids. The germline V and J ends were trimmed by 0 bases and 8 bases, with 9 bases remaining between them. CDR3 residues: CASSQDRRGTQYF. Written as DNA, the CDR3 is TGTGCCAGCAGCCAAGATCGACGCGGTACGCAGTATTTT.

This rearrangement joins TRBV19 to TRBJ2-5, with D possibly being TRBD1 (6 bases). Germline V gene data show CDR1 as LNHDA and CDR2 as SQIVND (reference sequence). The CDR3 loop spans 15 amino acids. Trimming pared 3 bases from V and 3 bases from J, leaving 14 bases between. CDR3 sequence: CASSILGQRKETQYF. As DNA, the CDR3 is TGTGCCAGTAGTATTCTGGGACAAAGGAAAGAGACCCAGTACTTC.

The CDR3: CASRPLGLYEQYF. The CDR3 DNA is TGTGCCAGCAGGCCTCTGGGGCTCTACGAGCAGTACTTC. The chain recombines TRBV27 with TRBJ2-7, with a tentative D call TRBD1 (5 bases). Germline V gene lookup returns CDR1 MNHEY and CDR2 SMNVEV (reference sequence). This CDR3 has 13 amino acids. The germline V and J ends were trimmed by 6 bases and 3 bases, with 12 bases remaining between them.

Turning to this clone: A junction end diverges from the germline sequence, so it may reflect a read error. The gene calls are TRBV6-5 and TRBJ1-5; D not resolved. This CDR3 is 13 amino acids long. Germline lookup yields CDR1 MNHEY and CDR2 SVGAGI. The CDR3 protein is CASNIREDRPQHF. The CDR3 bases are TGTGCAAGCAACATAAGGGAGGACCGGCCCCAGCATTTT.

The chain employs TRBV27 and TRBJ2-1, with D maybe TRBD1 (6 bases). Trimming cost V 5 bases and J 5 bases, with 16 bases left between them. CDR1 MNHEY and CDR2 SMNVEV come from the germline V gene (reference sequence). This CDR3 region has 15 residues. As DNA, the CDR3 is TGTGCCAGCAGTCTCACTTGGGGGCTGGACAATGAGCAGTTCTTC. It translates to CASSLTWGLDNEQFF.

The chain joins TRBV11-2 to TRBJ1-1; 7 nucleotides match TRBD1. With 3 bases clipped from V and 0 bases from J, the junction kept 10 bases outside the gene matches. From germline, CDR1 is SGHAT and CDR2 FQNNGV. The CDR3 length is 17 residues. CDR3 in DNA: TGTGCCAGCAGCTTGACAGGGTCGCGACTGATGAACACTGAAGCTTTCTTT. Translation: CASSLTGSRLMNTEAFF.

The rearrangement joins TRBV3-1 (or the pseudogene TRBV3-2) to TRBJ2-3; TRBD2 might be the D (6 bases). Deletions cut 4 bases from V and 0 bases from J, with 8 bases between. Per the germline V gene, CDR1 is LGHDT and CDR2 is YNNKEL (reference sequence). The CDR3 extends over 14 amino acids. This CDR3 reads CASSRGVSTDTQYF. The DNA for the CDR3 is TGTGCCAGCAGCCGGGGGGTTAGCACAGATACGCAGTATTTT.

This clone was observed once. V usage is TRBV6-5 and J usage is TRBJ1-5, with 7 bases identical to TRBD1. The CDR3 is 15 amino acids. Germline V CDR1 and CDR2: MNHEY, SVGAGI. V lost 6 bases to trimming and J lost 0 bases; unmatched junction nucleotides: 5. CDR3 protein: CASRPGQYSNQPQHF. DNA for the CDR3: TGTGCCAGCAGACCGGGACAGTATAGCAATCAGCCCCAGCATTTT.

The CDR3 DNA reads TGTGCCTGGAGTGGATTACGGTCGAACACTGAAGCTTTCTTT. As protein: CAWSGLRSNTEAFF. The V gene is TRBV30, the J gene TRBJ1-1; D unclear. Germline V lookup: CDR1 GTSNPN, CDR2 SVGIG (reference sequence). Trimming left V 1 base short and J 1 base short, with 10 bases between. This CDR3 is built from 14 residues.

The genes are TRBV9 and TRBJ1-3, with TRBD1 as a possible D gene (5 bases). The CDR3 is made up of 15 amino acids. Germline CDR1 and CDR2: SGDLS and YYNGEE. Trimming took 4 bases from V and 1 from J, leaving 12 bases between them. CDR3 sequence (DNA): TGTGCCAGCAGCCCTAGTGGGGGGTCTGGAAACACCATATATTTT. It codes for CASSPSGGSGNTIYF.

The gene calls are TRBV29-1 and TRBJ1-5; 8 bases fit TRBD1. The CDR3 is 12 amino acids. J lost 7 bases, V lost 7 bases, and 6 bases had no gene match. Per the germline V gene, CDR1 is SQVTM and CDR2 is ANQGSEA. CDR3 DNA: TGCAGCGCAGGACAGGGTGCCCAGCCCCAGCATTTT. This gives the protein CSAGQGAQPQHF.